This TCR beta chain was identified during a study of blood T cell repertoires in COVID-19. Background on the study: Acute-phase and convalescent COVID-19 samples originated in the United States, Italy and Spain. From T cells, B-cell-depleted T cells, or PBMCs came the material, which was cDNA or gDNA.

In the authors' workflow: Scientists estimated how many nucleated cells there were by amplifying reference gene primers. Method: immunoSEQ multiplex PCR; TCRdb's copy keeps in-frame clones and lacks some. Clone size and the V and J calls come from that table; the DNA yielded D and trimming. The sample lists 150,000 to 200,000 clones, approximately 91% occurring once. V dropped 2 bases and J dropped 1 base, with 8 bases sitting between them. Per germline, CDR1 MGHRA and CDR2 YSYEKL. This CDR3 comprises 14 residues. This chain links TRBV4-1 with TRBJ1-1; TRBD1 might be the D (6 bases). The sequence was collected from a man aged 50 to 59 with acute or convalescent COVID-19. Sequenced: peripheral blood. The DNA of the CDR3 is TGCGCCAGCAGCCAACAACAGGGGAACACTGAAGCTTTCTTT. This translates into CASSQQQGNTEAFF.